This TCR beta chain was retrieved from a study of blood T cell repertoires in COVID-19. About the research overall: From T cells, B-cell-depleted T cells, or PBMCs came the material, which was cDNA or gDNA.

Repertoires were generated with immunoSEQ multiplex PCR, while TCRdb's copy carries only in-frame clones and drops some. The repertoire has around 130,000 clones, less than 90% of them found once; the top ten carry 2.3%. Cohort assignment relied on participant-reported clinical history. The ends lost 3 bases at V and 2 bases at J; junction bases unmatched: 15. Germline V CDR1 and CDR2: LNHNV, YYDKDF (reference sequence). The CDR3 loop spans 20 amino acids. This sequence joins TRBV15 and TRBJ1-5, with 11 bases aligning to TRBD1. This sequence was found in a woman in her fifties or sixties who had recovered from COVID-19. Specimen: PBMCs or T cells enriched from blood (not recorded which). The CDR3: CATSSPGEGQGVQGNQPQHF. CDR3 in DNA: TGTGCCACCAGCAGTCCTGGGGAGGGACAGGGGGTTCAGGGCAATCAGCCCCAGCATTTT.